Presented here are 4 T cell receptor beta chains from one specimen sequenced in a study of a mutant IDH1 vaccine in newly diagnosed glioma. Clones were read by immunoSEQ multiplex PCR, and TCRdb kept only the in-frame ones, dropping some. The table includes tens of thousands of clones, around 87% detected once. What these receptors recognize is not known. Specified time point: week 35, safety follow-up. A single vaccine dose contained 300 ug of mutant IDH1 20-mer peptide, and topical imiquimod was used with it. This material consisted of PBMCs, taken from a glioma patient whose treatment included an IDH1 peptide vaccine. The receptors derive from a man aged 40-49 years with glioma.

The chain uses TRBV7-2 and TRBJ2-7, with TRBD2 identical over 7 bases. The CDR3 covers 15 residues. The ends lost 5 bases at V and 0 bases at J; junction bases unmatched: 7. The germline V gene has CDR1 SGHTA and CDR2 FQGNSA. CDR3 in DNA: TGTGCCAGCAGCCGGACTAGTTCCGGCTCCTACGAGCAGTACTTC. Its protein product is CASSRTSSGSYEQYF.

The V gene is TRBV28, the J gene TRBJ1-2; the D gene is possibly TRBD1 (6 bases). Germline V CDR1 and CDR2: MDHEN, SYDVKM. The CDR3 has 14 residues. V lost 6 bases and J lost 6, with 17 bases in between. The CDR3 bases are TGTGCCAGCAGATTGGTACAGGGACGACATGGCTACACCTTC. Amino acid sequence: CASRLVQGRHGYTF.

V is TRBV7-2 and J is TRBJ1-3; the D is unclear. The V end lost 4 bases, the J end lost 4 bases, and 11 bases lay between the germline ends. The CDR3 spans 14 residues. Germline assignment: CDR1 SGHTA and CDR2 FQGNSA. The CDR3 DNA is TGTGCCAGCAGCTCTCCCGGGGTCGGAAACACCATATATTTT. Its translation is CASSSPGVGNTIYF.

This clone came up once. This chain connects TRBV11-2 to TRBJ2-2, with D perhaps matching TRBD2 (5 bases). This CDR3 is built from 16 residues. In germline, CDR1 is SGHAT, CDR2 FQNNGV. Trimming took 4 bases from V and 1 from J, leaving 13 bases between them. The CDR3 DNA is TGTGCCAGCAGCTCAAAGGCCCGGGAGAACACCGGGGAGCTGTTTTTT. As protein: CASSSKARENTGELFF.